The 22 T cell receptor beta chains reported below all come from one sample, sequenced in a study of cytomegalovirus exposure and HLA in healthy donors. Profiling relied on immunoSEQ multiplex PCR, and the TCRdb table lists in-frame clones only, not all of them. The sample lists some 170,000 clones, approximately 90% seen once, with roughly 1.3% in the top ten. The sequencing sample was made of PBMCs. The receptors here all came from a woman aged 25 to 39 in good health and CMV-seronegative.

The chain couples TRBV30 to TRBJ1-3; no definite D call. The CDR3 runs 12 residues. The germline CDR1 and CDR2 sequences are GTSNPN and SVGIG (reference sequence). The V and J ends lost 5 bases and 3 bases respectively, with 8 bases between them. The chain's CDR3 is CAWGLVGNTIYF. CDR3 nucleotide sequence: TGTGCCTGGGGGCTGGTTGGAAACACCATATATTTT.

The CDR3 DNA reads TGTGCCAGCAGCCCAGAACTCCTTAGGGGGGGGAGTCTCTACGAGCAGTACTTC. Translation: CASSPELLRGGSLYEQYF. J is TRBJ2-7 and V is TRBV4-2; tentatively, D is TRBD2 (7 bases). The CDR3 has 18 amino acids. The V end was cut by 4 bases, the J end by 3 bases, with 25 bases between. Germline V gives CDR1 LGHNA, CDR2 YNFKEQ.

The chain carries TRBV6-1 and TRBJ1-1, with 7 bases fitting TRBD1. This CDR3 comprises 16 residues. The trim removed 4 bases at V and 4 bases at J, leaving 12 bases unmatched. Germline V CDR1 and CDR2: MNHNS, SASEGT. This CDR3 is CASSARDRGTSTEAFF. Written as DNA, the CDR3 is TGTGCCAGCAGTGCCCGGGACAGAGGTACGAGCACTGAAGCTTTCTTT.

This chain links TRBV4-3 with TRBJ2-5; perhaps TRBD2 as D (7 bases). The length of the CDR3 is 16 residues. Germline V gene lookup returns CDR1 LGHNA and CDR2 YSLEER. V gave up 4 bases and J gave up 5 bases, with 20 bases separating them. As DNA, the CDR3 is TGCGCCAGCAGCCCTCGGCCGCGGGGGCCTCGGGAGACCCAGTACTTC. Amino acid sequence: CASSPRPRGPRETQYF.

This clone has only one observation. The chain links TRBV6-6 to TRBJ1-3; D is possibly TRBD1 (5 bases). Trimming left V 7 bases short and J 4 bases short, with 14 bases between. CDR1 MNHNY and CDR2 SVGAGI come from the germline V gene (reference sequence). CDR3 size: 14 residues. The CDR3 DNA reads as TGTGCCAGCACCCACAGGTTGCTGGGAAACACCATATATTTT. Its protein product is CASTHRLLGNTIYF.

In this sample, this clone turned up once. The genes are TRBV18 and TRBJ2-5; D gene unclear. Trimming stripped 3 bases from V and 5 bases from J, with 13 bases between. CDR3 length equals 14 residues. CDR1 is KGHSH, CDR2 LQKENI, per germline. In DNA form, the CDR3 reads TGTGCCAGCTCACCGGCGGCTACTCGGGAGACCCAGTACTTC. Translation: CASSPAATRETQYF. Combining the CDR3 with reference TRBV18 and TRBJ2-5 gives the whole variable domain NAGVMQNPRHLVRRRGQEARLRCSPMKGHSHVYWYRQLPEEGLKFMVYLQKENIIDESGMPKERFSAEFPKEGPSILRIQQVVRGDSAAYFCASSPAATRETQYFGPGTRLLVL.

The chain combines TRBV2 with TRBJ1-2, with D maybe TRBD1 (5 bases). The ends were cut back, 7 bases at V and 3 bases at J, with 12 bases in the middle. Germline CDR1 is SNHLY and CDR2 is FYNNEI. The CDR3 has 13 residues. Here the CDR3 reads CASKWDSDYGYTF. In DNA form, the CDR3 reads TGTGCCAGCAAATGGGACTCTGACTATGGCTACACCTTC.

This sequence joins TRBV18 and TRBJ1-2; D is possibly TRBD1 (5 bases). The ends were cut back, 1 base at V and 8 bases at J, with 14 bases in the middle. This CDR3 comprises 14 residues. Per the germline V gene, CDR1 is KGHSH and CDR2 is LQKENI. CDR3: CASSPLAGAEGYTF. CDR3 in DNA: TGTGCCAGCTCACCACTAGCTGGGGCGGAGGGCTACACCTTC.

The V gene is TRBV5-5, the J gene TRBJ2-7; 7 bases are a match to TRBD1. This CDR3 comprises 15 residues. Looked up from germline, CDR1 is SGHKS and CDR2 is YYEKEE (reference sequence). V shed 0 bases and J 2 bases; nucleotides not matched to a gene: 5. The CDR3: CASSLGQGVTYEQYF. DNA of the CDR3: TGTGCCAGCAGCTTGGGCCAGGGGGTGACCTACGAGCAGTACTTC.

The rearrangement joins TRBV5-1 to TRBJ1-3; D possibly corresponds to TRBD1 (5 bases). Trimming shortened V by 3 bases and J by 1 base, and 11 bases separated the two germline ends. This CDR3 has 15 residues. The germline V gene has CDR1 SGHRS and CDR2 YFSETQ. The CDR3 is CASSYTSGSGNTIYF. The CDR3 DNA reads TGCGCCAGCAGCTATACCTCAGGGTCTGGAAACACCATATATTTT.

This chain uses TRBV11-2 with TRBJ2-7; D is ambiguous. Trimming took 5 bases from V and 1 from J, leaving 15 bases between them. The CDR3 has 15 amino acids. From germline, CDR1 is SGHAT and CDR2 FQNNGV. The CDR3 nucleotides read TGTGCCAGCAGCCCAGAGTTCTACGGGTCCTACGAGCAGTACTTC. This encodes CASSPEFYGSYEQYF.

This chain uses TRBV19 with TRBJ2-1, with D possibly matching TRBD2 (7 bases). The V end lost 5 bases, the J end lost 2 bases, and 19 bases lay between the germline ends. CDR3 length: 17 amino acids. Germline V gene sequence: CDR1 LNHDA, CDR2 SQIVND (reference sequence). CDR3 sequence (DNA): TGTGCCAGTAGTCAGCCGGGGGGCACCCCCCCCTACAATGAGCAGTTCTTC. Its translation: CASSQPGGTPPYNEQFF.

The V and J genes are TRBV4-1 and TRBJ1-5, with 7 bases lining up with TRBD1. V trimming: 0 bases; J trimming: 9 bases; junction bases outside the gene matches: 8. The CDR3 sequence is 15 residues long. Germline V CDR1 and CDR2: MGHRA, YSYEKL. CDR3 sequence: CASSQETAGGWPQHF. The CDR3 bases are TGCGCCAGCAGCCAAGAGACGGCAGGGGGGTGGCCCCAGCATTTT.

This chain links TRBV2 with TRBJ2-7; D is perhaps TRBD1 (6 bases). Germline CDR1 and CDR2: SNHLY and FYNNEI. This CDR3 region has 15 residues. V was clipped by 1 base and J by 3 bases, with 13 bases between them. The CDR3 reads CASSEVVKQGYEQYF. CDR3 bases: TGTGCCAGCAGTGAAGTCGTTAAACAGGGCTACGAGCAGTACTTC.

This clone came up a few times. The chain uses TRBV10-1 and TRBJ2-7, with 8 bases aligning to TRBD1. CDR3 size: 12 residues. Unmatched junction bases numbered 0, after V lost 2 bases and J lost 6 bases. Germline V gene sequence: CDR1 WNHNN, CDR2 SYGVQD (reference sequence). In DNA form, the CDR3 reads TGCGCCAGCAGTGAGACAGGGGGCGAGCAGTACTTC. It translates to CASSETGGEQYF.

V usage is TRBV7-8 and J usage is TRBJ2-7; tentatively, D is TRBD1 (6 bases). This CDR3 has 14 residues. CDR1 is SGHVS, CDR2 FQNEAQ, per germline. Trimming removed 5 bases at V and 4 bases at J, with 15 bases between. The CDR3 DNA follows: TGTGCCAGCAGCGCCCAGACAGGAAGGTACGAGCAGTACTTC. This translates into CASSAQTGRYEQYF.

The table lists this clone with a count of one. The chain employs TRBV29-1 and TRBJ2-7, with 9 bases matching TRBD1. With 7 bases clipped from V and 6 bases from J, the junction kept 10 bases outside the gene matches. The CDR3 spans 13 residues. Germline CDR1 SQVTM, CDR2 ANQGSEA. CDR3 amino acids: CSGAPGQGTEQYF. The CDR3 bases are TGCAGCGGGGCCCCCGGACAGGGGACCGAGCAGTACTTC.

This sequence joins TRBV27 and TRBJ2-7; 11 bases align to TRBD2. CDR1 and CDR2 from the germline V gene are MNHEY and SMNVEV (reference sequence). The ends lost 6 bases at V and 5 bases at J; junction bases unmatched: 9. The CDR3 runs 15 residues. The CDR3 protein is CASRIAGTSGDEQYF. CDR3 nucleotides: TGTGCCAGCAGAATAGCCGGGACTAGCGGCGACGAGCAGTACTTC.

V usage is TRBV5-4 and J usage is TRBJ2-5, with 7 bases that match TRBD1. Germline-derived CDR1 and CDR2 are SGHNT and YYREEE (reference sequence). The CDR3 has 14 residues. Trimming removed 4 bases from V and 2 bases from J; junction bases left unmatched: 5. The CDR3 DNA reads as TGTGCCAGCAGCCCTGGGACAGCTCAAGAGACCCAGTACTTC. It yields the protein CASSPGTAQETQYF.

V is TRBV7-9 and J is TRBJ1-3, with D possibly matching TRBD1 (5 bases). Germline V gives CDR1 SEHNR, CDR2 FQNEAQ (reference sequence). The V end lost 6 bases, the J end lost 13 bases, and 22 bases lay between the germline ends. The CDR3 length is 14 residues. CDR3 in amino acids: CASRSTDSLGQIYF. The CDR3 region has the DNA TGTGCCAGCAGATCGACAGACAGTCTGGGGCAAATATATTTT.

The chain uses TRBV7-9 and TRBJ2-7; a possible D gene is TRBD2 (6 bases). Germline V gives CDR1 SEHNR, CDR2 FQNEAQ (reference sequence). Trimming took 5 bases from V and 6 from J, leaving 17 bases between them. CDR3 length: 14 residues. The CDR3 loop reads CASSAGLGGLEQYF. The CDR3 DNA follows: TGTGCCAGCAGCGCGGGACTTGGGGGTCTCGAGCAGTACTTC.

The V and J genes are TRBV15 and TRBJ2-3; no firm D call. Trimming left V 0 bases short and J 2 bases short, with 15 bases between. Germline V gene lookup returns CDR1 LNHNV and CDR2 YYDKDF (reference sequence). The CDR3 contains 17 residues. CDR3 in amino acids: CATSRDGLPGNTDTQYF. The CDR3, as DNA: TGTGCCACCAGCAGAGATGGGCTGCCAGGAAACACAGATACGCAGTATTTT.